The 9 T cell receptor beta chains below all came from one sample that was sequenced in a study of T cells of healthy individuals. TCRdb analysed the 5' RACE reads with MiXCR anew, one entry per CDR3 protein. The sample lists about 53,000 distinct CDR3 sequences; around 15% were seen once. The origin of the receptors is a human donor in good health.

This clonotype has a single count. This chain links TRBV24-1 with TRBJ2-2, with D perhaps being TRBD1 or TRBD2 (5 bases each). There are 16 residues in the CDR3. Germline V gene sequence: CDR1 KGHDR, CDR2 SFDVKD. The germline V and J ends were trimmed by 3 bases and 5 bases, with 15 bases remaining between them. The CDR3 nucleotides read TGTGCCACCAGTGATCGGGACCGCAATGGGACCGGGGAGCTGTTTTTT. Translating gives CATSDRDRNGTGELFF.

This clonotype was seen only a few times. In DNA, the CDR3 is TGTGCCACCAGCCAGGCCCGTCAGCCCCAGCATTTT. It specifies CATSQARQPQHF. The chain joins TRBV24-1 to TRBJ1-5, with D unresolved. The V gene's germline CDR1 is KGHDR and CDR2 SFDVKD. Deletions cut 7 bases from V and 6 bases from J, with 9 bases between. This CDR3 spans 12 amino acids.

This clonotype was seen many times. The chain has TRBV30 and TRBJ2-4; either TRBD1 or TRBD2 may supply D (5 bases each). The CDR3 consists of 14 residues. The V and J ends lost 1 base and 5 bases respectively, with 12 bases between them. Germline V lookup: CDR1 GTSNPN, CDR2 SVGIG (reference sequence). Here the CDR3 DNA reads TGTGCCTGGAGTGCTCCCGGGACCCAAAACATTCAGTACTTC. This sequence encodes CAWSAPGTQNIQYF.

The table lists this clonotype with many counts. The chain joins TRBV12-5 to TRBJ2-2, with a possible D match to TRBD2 (6 bases). The CDR3 has 16 amino acids. The V gene's germline CDR1 is LGHNT and CDR2 FRNRAP. V was shortened by 4 bases and J by 3 bases, with 15 bases between the two germline ends. CDR3 sequence reads: CASGSPWGVDTGELFF. DNA of the CDR3: TGTGCTAGTGGTTCGCCTTGGGGGGTCGACACCGGGGAGCTGTTTTTT.

Notes on this clonotype: The junction departs from the called germline gene at one end, perhaps through a read error. The chain uses TRBV2 and TRBJ2-7, with D perhaps matching TRBD1 (5 bases). CDR1 is SNHLY and CDR2 is FYNNEI in the germline V gene. The CDR3 spans 15 residues. The CDR3 reads CASSEGGDLSYEKYF. As DNA, the CDR3 is TGTGCCAGCAGTGAAGGGGGCGACCTCTCCTACGAGAAGTACTTC.

This chain joins TRBV2 and TRBJ1-6, with TRBD1 matching 8 bases. Germline CDR1 SNHLY, CDR2 FYNNEI. V was pared by 9 bases and J by 6 bases, with 13 bases of the junction left unmatched. CDR3 length equals 16 residues. The CDR3: CASRLLWTGPNSPLHF. The CDR3 DNA follows: TGTGCCAGTCGCCTTCTGTGGACAGGGCCTAATTCACCCCTCCACTTT.

This clonotype was seen many times. This rearrangement joins TRBV12-5 to TRBJ2-7; D possibly corresponds to TRBD2 (5 bases). Germline V CDR1 and CDR2: LGHNT, FRNRAP. This CDR3 is built from 12 residues. V gave up 7 bases and J gave up 2 bases, with 9 bases separating them. CDR3 DNA sequence: TGTGCTAGTGCGGAGGCGACCTACGAGCAGTACTTC. Residues: CASAEATYEQYF.

This clonotype appeared many times. The chain employs TRBV11-3 and TRBJ2-3; D uncertain. CDR1 is SGHNT, CDR2 YENEEA, per germline. The length of the CDR3 is 14 residues. V was clipped by 1 base and J by 1 base, with 6 bases between them. The DNA for the CDR3 is TGTGCCAGCAGCTTAGGCCCTCGCACAGATACGCAGTATTTT. It codes for CASSLGPRTDTQYF.

The rearrangement uses TRBV6-1 and TRBJ1-2; D gene unclear. This CDR3 region has 13 residues. The germline gives CDR1 MNHNS, CDR2 SASEGT. Trimming cost V 1 base and J 4 bases, with 7 bases left between them. In nucleotides, the CDR3 is TGTGCCAGCAGTGAAGGTACAGCCTATGGCTACACCTTC. It codes for CASSEGTAYGYTF.